This is a list of T cell receptor beta chains from one sample in a study of cytomegalovirus exposure and HLA in healthy donors. Profiling relied on immunoSEQ multiplex PCR, and the TCRdb table lists in-frame clones only, not all of them. The sample records approximately 140,000 clones, around 67% being singletons. Sequencing input: PBMCs. Source of these receptors: a woman aged 18-30 years in good health and CMV-seronegative. The CDR3 runs from the conserved cysteine through the conserved F or W. The D gene is left open where the match is weak. Part of the rows lack a size; the others show once, few, many or a class for expanded clones.

length	D	size	V	J	CDR3	DNA
16	TRBD1	few	TRBV5-1	TRBJ2-7	CASSLGQGIAGYEQYF	TGCGCCAGCAGCTTGGGACAGGGGATAGCAGGCTACGAGCAGTACTTC
15	.	few	TRBV7-2	TRBJ2-1	CASSFGWSSYNEQFF	TGTGCCAGCAGCTTTGGCTGGAGCTCCTACAATGAGCAGTTCTTC
16	TRBD1	once	TRBV7-2	TRBJ1-5	CASSTRQGASNQPQHF	TGTGCCAGCAGCACCAGACAGGGGGCTAGCAATCAGCCCCAGCATTTT
13	TRBD1	.	TRBV29-1	TRBJ1-5	CSVEAGQDQPQHF	TGCAGCGTTGAGGCGGGACAGGATCAGCCCCAGCATTTT
17	TRBD2	few	TRBV7-9	TRBJ2-2	CASRPGLAGDRTGELFF	TGTGCCAGCAGACCGGGACTAGCGGGAGACCGGACCGGGGAGCTGTTTTTT
16	TRBD2	.	TRBV6-5	TRBJ2-1	CASSYFPLAGYNEQFF	TGTGCCAGCAGTTACTTCCCGCTAGCGGGATACAATGAGCAGTTCTTC
14	TRBD1	few	TRBV28	TRBJ2-2	CASRLYRGSGELFF	TGTGCCAGCAGGCTATACAGGGGATCCGGGGAGCTGTTTTTT
16	TRBD2	.	TRBV14	TRBJ2-3	CASSPTLGTGGDTQYF	TGTGCCAGCAGCCCTACCCTGGGGACGGGGGGAGATACGCAGTATTTT
14	.	.	TRBV21-1	TRBJ1-2	CASSKGGGRYGYTF	TGTGCCAGCAGCAAAGGGGGGGGGCGCTATGGCTACACCTTC
13	.	.	TRBV5-1	TRBJ1-5	CASSSAVGQPQHF	TGCGCCAGCAGCTCAGCAGTCGGGCAGCCCCAGCATTTT
16	.	.	TRBV9	TRBJ1-1	CASSPGHEYMNTEAFF	TGTGCCAGCAGCCCCGGACACGAATACATGAACACTGAAGCTTTCTTT
14	TRBD1	.	TRBV10-1	TRBJ2-3	CASSGTGGRDTQYF	TGCGCCAGTTCCGGGACAGGGGGCCGGGATACGCAGTATTTT
13	.	.	TRBV30	TRBJ1-6	CAWSVIQGAPLHF	TGTGCCTGGAGCGTAATACAGGGCGCACCCCTCCACTTT
18	.	.	TRBV5-4	TRBJ1-3	CASSPSGTSLSSGNTIYF	TGTGCCAGCAGCCCTTCCGGGACATCGCTTAGCTCTGGAAACACCATATATTTT
16	.	.	TRBV5-1	TRBJ2-1	CASSFGNAGGSNEQFF	TGCGCCAGCAGCTTTGGTAACGCCGGGGGATCCAATGAGCAGTTCTTC
14	.	.	TRBV6-1	TRBJ1-3	CASSEGQAGNTIYF	TGTGCCAGCAGTGAAGGACAGGCGGGAAACACCATATATTTT
16	TRBD1	few	TRBV7-2	TRBJ1-5	CASSPGGQGSNQPQHF	TGTGCCAGCAGCCCCGGGGGACAGGGCTCTAATCAGCCCCAGCATTTT
16	TRBD1	.	TRBV6-4	TRBJ2-3	CASSDSGTASTDTQYF	TGTGCCAGCAGTGACTCGGGGACAGCTAGCACAGATACGCAGTATTTT
15	TRBD1	.	TRBV4-2	TRBJ1-4	CASSPGQATNEKLFF	TGTGCCAGCAGCCCCGGACAGGCAACTAATGAAAAACTGTTTTTT
14	TRBD1	.	TRBV2	TRBJ1-2	CASSRTGTYYGYTF	TGTGCCAGCAGCCGGACAGGGACGTACTATGGCTACACCTTC
16	TRBD2	.	TRBV5-1	TRBJ2-1	CASSRRLAGEFYEQFF	TGCGCCAGCAGCCGTCGACTAGCGGGAGAATTTTATGAGCAGTTCTTC
15	TRBD2	few	TRBV28	TRBJ2-7	CASSPGTSGGYEQYF	TGTGCCAGCAGCCCCGGGACTAGCGGGGGCTACGAGCAGTACTTC
15	.	.	TRBV7-2	TRBJ1-1	CASSLSIRMNTEAFF	TGTGCCAGCAGCCTCAGTATCCGAATGAACACTGAAGCTTTCTTT
14	.	.	TRBV19	TRBJ1-3	CASSMSLSGNTIYF	TGTGCCAGTAGTATGTCTCTCTCTGGAAACACCATATATTTT
16	TRBD2	.	TRBV9	TRBJ2-3	CASSAPGTRGTDTQYF	TGTGCCAGCAGCGCTCCCGGGACTAGAGGCACAGATACGCAGTATTTT
14	.	.	TRBV2	TRBJ2-3	CASSEQFSPDTQYF	TGTGCCAGCAGTGAACAGTTCTCCCCAGATACGCAGTATTTT
14	.	.	TRBV6-5	TRBJ1-2	CASTKGGVGWGYTF	TGTGCCAGCACTAAAGGAGGGGTTGGTTGGGGCTACACCTTC
19	TRBD2	.	TRBV9	TRBJ2-1	CASSAYPGLAGGPGGEQFF	TGTGCCAGCAGCGCTTATCCGGGACTAGCGGGAGGGCCGGGAGGCGAGCAGTTCTTC
14	TRBD2	.	TRBV6-6	TRBJ2-1	CASNQRESYNEQFF	TGTGCCAGCAATCAGCGGGAGTCGTACAATGAGCAGTTCTTC
13	.	.	TRBV7-6	TRBJ2-2	CASSLGATGELFF	TGTGCCAGCAGCTTAGGAGCCACCGGGGAGCTGTTTTTT
14	.	.	TRBV19	TRBJ2-1	CASSIDHVFNEQFF	TGTGCCAGTAGTATAGATCATGTGTTCAATGAGCAGTTCTTC
15	.	.	TRBV6-6	TRBJ1-4	CASTPAVGTNEKLFF	TGTGCCAGCACCCCGGCGGTTGGTACTAATGAAAAACTGTTTTTT
16	TRBD2	few	TRBV5-1	TRBJ2-2	CASSILAGGNTGELFF	TGCGCCAGCAGCATACTAGCGGGAGGGAACACCGGGGAGCTGTTTTTT
16	TRBD2	.	TRBV4-2	TRBJ2-5	CASSQTTSGGAETQYF	TGTGCCAGCAGCCAAACAACTAGCGGGGGGGCCGAGACCCAGTACTTC
17	TRBD1	.	TRBV11-3	TRBJ2-5	CASSPLIGQGARETQYF	TGTGCCAGCAGCCCCCTCATCGGGCAGGGGGCTAGAGAGACCCAGTACTTC